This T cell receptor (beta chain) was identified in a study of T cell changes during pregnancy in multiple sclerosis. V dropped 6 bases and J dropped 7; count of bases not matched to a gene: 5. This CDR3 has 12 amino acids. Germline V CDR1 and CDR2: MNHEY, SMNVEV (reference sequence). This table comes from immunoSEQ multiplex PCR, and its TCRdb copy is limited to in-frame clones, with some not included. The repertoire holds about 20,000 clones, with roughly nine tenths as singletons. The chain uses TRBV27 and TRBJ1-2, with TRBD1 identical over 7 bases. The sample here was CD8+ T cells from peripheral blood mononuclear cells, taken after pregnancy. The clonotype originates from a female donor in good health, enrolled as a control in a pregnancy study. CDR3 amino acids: CASSPGGFGYTF. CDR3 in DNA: TGTGCCAGCAGCCCAGGGGGTTTTGGCTACACCTTC.